This is a list of T cell receptor beta chains from one sample in a study of OX40 agonist ivuxolimab in advanced cancers. Sequencing used immunoSEQ multiplex PCR; TCRdb keeps in-frame clones, though not all of them. The repertoire consists of about 79,000 clones, with about 85% occurring once and the leading ten covering over 3%. The source material was CD4+ or CD8+ T cells sorted from blood, sampled in a trial of the OX40 agonist ivuxolimab. Receptors were obtained from an adult with an advanced solid tumor such as melanoma, head and neck, liver or kidney cancer. The CDR3 runs from the conserved cysteine through the conserved F or W. The order of the fields is J gene, D gene, V gene, clone size, CDR3 protein, CDR3 DNA. The D gene is left open where the match is weak. Rows give clone size only sometimes, using once, few, many, or a class for an expanded clone.

>TRBJ2-1|-|TRBV14|-
CASSQDTHLDEQFF
TGTGCCAGCAGCCAAGATACCCATCTCGATGAGCAGTTCTTC
>TRBJ2-7|TRBD1|TRBV23-1|-
CASSQPGLGQGDYEQYF
TGCGCCAGCAGTCAACCCGGACTGGGACAGGGAGATTACGAGCAGTACTTC
>TRBJ1-5|TRBD1|TRBV12-5|few
CASGLRDRGQPQHF
TGTGCTAGTGGTTTGAGGGACAGGGGACAGCCCCAGCATTTT
>TRBJ2-7|TRBD1|TRBV27|-
CASRNTGTGFYEQYF
TGTGCCAGCAGAAATACCGGGACAGGGTTCTACGAGCAGTACTTC
>TRBJ2-2|TRBD2|TRBV7-9|-
CASSLGGRKVTGELFF
TGTGCCAGCAGCTTAGGCGGGAGGAAGGTCACCGGGGAGCTGTTTTTT
>TRBJ2-7|-|TRBV5-1|few
CASSLEPTSSYEQYF
TGCGCCAGCAGCTTGGAACCGACATCGAGCTACGAGCAGTACTTC
>TRBJ2-7|TRBD2|TRBV28|-
CASKTSGEGTNEQYF
TGTGCCAGCAAGACTAGCGGAGAAGGTACTAACGAGCAGTACTTC
>TRBJ2-1|TRBD1|TRBV28|few
CASSLGQVNNEQFF
TGTGCCAGCAGCTTGGGACAGGTCAACAATGAGCAGTTCTTC
>TRBJ2-7|-|TRBV7-7|-
CASSLEVGDEQYF
TGTGCTAGCAGCTTAGAGGTAGGGGACGAGCAGTACTTC
>TRBJ1-3|-|TRBV7-9|-
CASSRAWASSGNTIYF
TGTGCCAGCAGCCGTGCTTGGGCCTCTTCTGGAAACACCATATATTTT
>TRBJ2-1|TRBD1|TRBV18|-
CASSPGTGSDEQFF
TGTGCCAGCTCACCTGGGACAGGGTCTGATGAGCAGTTCTTC
>TRBJ1-4|-|TRBV28|-
CASSLGARSAREKLFF
TGTGCCAGCAGTCTTGGTGCCCGTTCTGCGAGAGAAAAACTGTTTTTT
>TRBJ2-1|TRBD2|TRBV2|-
CASSDRASGRNEQFF
TGTGCCAGCAGTGATAGGGCTAGCGGGAGAAATGAGCAGTTCTTC
>TRBJ2-7|-|TRBV6-6|-
CASSYGQEEEGVEQYF
TGTGCCAGCAGTTACGGGCAGGAAGAAGAAGGTGTTGAGCAGTACTTC
>TRBJ2-1|-|TRBV9|once
CASSATGGESSNEQFF
TGTGCCAGCAGCGCCACGGGTGGGGAGTCATCCAATGAGCAGTTCTTC
>TRBJ2-7|-|TRBV2|once
CASSVFYEQYF
TGTGCCAGCAGTGTATTCTACGAGCAGTACTTC
>TRBJ2-7|-|TRBV30|-
CAFMGDGAYEQYF
TGTGCCTTTATGGGGGACGGAGCCTACGAGCAGTACTTC
>TRBJ2-1|TRBD2|TRBV19|once
CASSTAGTSGTYEQFF
TGTGCCAGTAGTACGGCCGGGACTAGCGGGACCTATGAGCAGTTCTTC
>TRBJ2-3|-|TRBV4-1|few
CASSKLVVTDTQYF
TGCGCCAGCAGCAAACTAGTCGTCACAGATACGCAGTATTTT
>TRBJ2-1|TRBD2|TRBV28|once
CASSPRLAGPYNEQFF
TGTGCCAGCAGTCCCAGACTAGCGGGACCCTACAATGAGCAGTTCTTC
>TRBJ2-7|TRBD2|TRBV5-4|-
CASSLGEGELSYEQYF
TGTGCCAGCAGCTTAGGGGAGGGTGAGCTCTCCTACGAGCAGTACTTC
>TRBJ2-1|-|TRBV5-1|-
CASSLAPQRYNEQFF
TGCGCCAGCAGCTTGGCCCCCCAGAGGTACAATGAGCAGTTCTTC
>TRBJ1-1|-|TRBV27|-
CATSRGLTEAFF
TGTGCCACCTCGAGGGGTCTAACTGAAGCTTTCTTT
>TRBJ2-7|TRBD2|TRBV9|-
CASSPTSGLTRQYF
TGTGCCAGCAGCCCGACTAGCGGCCTAACGCGGCAGTACTTC
>TRBJ2-5|-|TRBV14|-
CASSQGLQATQYF
TGTGCCAGCAGCCAAGGTTTACAGGCAACCCAGTACTTC
>TRBJ2-7|TRBD1|TRBV15|-
CATSRDRDRGYEQYF
TGTGCCACCAGCAGAGACCGGGACAGGGGATACGAGCAGTACTTC
>TRBJ2-7|TRBD2|TRBV11-3|-
CASSPGLAGGDEQYF
TGTGCCAGCAGCCCGGGACTAGCGGGAGGAGACGAGCAGTACTTC
>TRBJ2-7|-|TRBV7-9|-
CASSRSGTPKAYEQYF
TGTGCCAGCAGCCGCTCCGGGACACCTAAAGCCTACGAGCAGTACTTC
>TRBJ1-5|TRBD1|TRBV19|few
CASSLRQGGNQPQHF
TGTGCCAGTAGTCTACGACAGGGAGGCAATCAGCCCCAGCATTTT
>TRBJ2-5|TRBD1|TRBV6-1|-
CASSSEGAYRAQYF
TGTGCCAGCAGTTCCGAGGGGGCCTATCGGGCCCAGTACTTC
>TRBJ2-7|-|TRBV28|-
CASRPHLPSGRDVYEQYF
TGTGCCAGCAGACCCCACCTCCCCTCGGGGCGGGACGTCTACGAGCAGTACTTC
>TRBJ2-7|-|TRBV2|-
CASRTRLRSYEQYF
TGTGCCAGCAGAACCCGTTTAAGATCCTACGAGCAGTACTTC
>TRBJ2-7|TRBD2|TRBV5-1|once
CASSLLTSGNGEQYF
TGCGCCAGCAGCTTATTAACTAGCGGGAATGGCGAGCAGTACTTC
>TRBJ1-5|-|TRBV5-6|-
CASSFGGGSGRNQPQHF
TGTGCCAGCAGCTTTGGAGGGGGTTCAGGTAGAAATCAGCCCCAGCATTTT
>TRBJ2-5|-|TRBV30|-
CAWSVVGVGARATQYF
TGTGCCTGGAGTGTAGTTGGGGTAGGAGCAAGAGCGACCCAGTACTTC
>TRBJ1-2|-|TRBV10-1|once
CASRSRDYGYTF
TGCGCCAGCAGAAGTAGAGACTATGGCTACACCTTC
>TRBJ1-1|-|TRBV5-1|-
CASSFEGFTEAFF
TGCGCCAGCAGCTTCGAAGGGTTTACTGAAGCTTTCTTT
>TRBJ1-5|-|TRBV18|-
CASSPGMGNQPQHF
TGTGCCAGCTCACCCGGGATGGGCAATCAGCCCCAGCATTTT
>TRBJ2-2|-|TRBV7-3|-
CASSLNGGNTGELFF
TGTGCCAGCAGCTTAAACGGAGGGAACACCGGGGAGCTGTTTTTT
>TRBJ2-7|-|TRBV7-9|-
CASSFTGYEQYF
TGTGCCAGCAGCTTCACAGGTTACGAGCAGTACTTC
>TRBJ2-3|TRBD2|TRBV28|once
CASRGAGESTDTQYF
TGTGCCAGCAGGGGAGCGGGAGAGAGCACAGATACGCAGTATTTT
>TRBJ2-5|TRBD2|TRBV5-1|-
CASSLVLAGGGETQYF
TGCGCCAGCAGCTTGGTGCTAGCGGGAGGGGGCGAGACCCAGTACTTC
>TRBJ2-1|-|TRBV11-1|-
CASSLSNEQFF
TGTGCCAGCAGCTTATCCAATGAGCAGTTCTTC
>TRBJ2-1|-|TRBV14|-
CASSRLNEQFF
TGTGCCAGCAGCCGCCTCAATGAGCAGTTCTTC
>TRBJ2-7|-|TRBV10-3|-
CAISEAGQSYEQYF
TGTGCCATCAGTGAGGCGGGACAGAGCTACGAGCAGTACTTC
>TRBJ1-3|-|TRBV11-2|-
CASSPGHSSGNTIYF
TGTGCCAGCAGCCCCGGACACAGCTCTGGAAACACCATATATTTT